Presented here are 21 T cell receptor beta chains from one specimen sequenced in a study of cytomegalovirus exposure and HLA in healthy donors. With 60 Vbeta and 13 Jbeta primers, the PCR was carried out. Produced via immunoSEQ multiplex PCR; TCRdb's table is partial and in-frame only. The sample has about 130,000 clones, 70% to 85% seen once. The sample consisted of PBMCs. The receptor set was obtained from a woman aged 18-29 years in good health and CMV-seropositive.

This chain connects TRBV4-2 to TRBJ2-3; 10 positions match TRBD2. The J segment lost 5 bases and the V segment lost 0 bases, leaving 5 bases of the junction unmatched. The germline V gene has CDR1 LGHNA and CDR2 YNFKEQ. The CDR3 is 16 residues long. This chain's CDR3 is CASSQERAGGQDTQYF. CDR3 in DNA: TGTGCCAGCAGCCAAGAGCGAGCGGGGGGGCAAGATACGCAGTATTTT.

The chain recombines TRBV7-3 with TRBJ1-2, with D perhaps matching TRBD1 (5 bases). V shed 2 bases and J shed 3 bases, with 10 bases lying between them. Germline-derived CDR1 and CDR2 are SGHTA and FQGTGA. This CDR3 region has 14 residues. The CDR3 loop reads CASSLGAGDYGYTF. DNA for the CDR3: TGTGCCAGCAGCTTAGGGGCCGGTGACTATGGCTACACCTTC.

The rearrangement joins TRBV7-6 to TRBJ2-6; the match to TRBD1 covers 9 bases. This CDR3 is built from 18 residues. J lost 1 base, V lost 5 bases, and 9 bases had no gene match. CDR1 is SGHVS, CDR2 FNYEAQ, per germline. For the CDR3, the DNA is TGTGCCAGCAGCGGGCGGACAGGGGTGGCATCTGGGGCCAACGTCCTGACTTTC. Its protein is CASSGRTGVASGANVLTF.

This clone was seen more than once but under ten times. The chain couples TRBV6-5 to TRBJ1-5, with D perhaps TRBD1 (5 bases). Germline V lookup: CDR1 MNHEY, CDR2 SVGAGI. With 6 bases removed from V and 8 bases from J, the gap between germline ends came to 14 bases. The CDR3 has 13 amino acids. CDR3 loop: CASSPGGMKPQHF. CDR3 bases: TGTGCCAGCAGCCCGGGGGGGATGAAGCCCCAGCATTTT.

V is TRBV11-2 and J is TRBJ2-3; 7 nucleotides agree with TRBD2. From germline, CDR1 is SGHAT and CDR2 FQNNGV. The V gene end was trimmed by 5 bases and the J gene end by 0 bases; junction bases not matched to a gene: 5. This CDR3 is 15 amino acids long. CDR3 sequence: CASSRPGGSTDTQYF. CDR3 nucleotide sequence: TGTGCCAGCAGCCGGCCGGGGGGAAGCACAGATACGCAGTATTTT. Combining the CDR3 with reference TRBV11-2 and TRBJ2-3 gives the whole variable domain EAGVAQSPRYKIIEKRQSVAFWCNPISGHATLYWYQQILGQGPKLLIQFQNNGVVDDSQLPKDRFSAERLKGVDSTLKIQPAKLEDSAVYLCASSRPGGSTDTQYFGPGTRLTVL.

As DNA, the CDR3 is TGCGCCAGCAGCCAGCAAGGACTACCTCTTGGCACAGATACGCAGTATTTT. It yields the protein CASSQQGLPLGTDTQYF. This chain joins TRBV4-1 and TRBJ2-3; D is possibly TRBD2 (6 bases). In germline, CDR1 is MGHRA, CDR2 YSYEKL. The V and J ends lost 3 bases and 1 base respectively, with 17 bases between them. The length of the CDR3 is 17 residues.

CDR3 DNA sequence: TGTGCCATCAGTGAGTCGCGGGGGAACACTGAAGCTTTCTTT. It encodes CAISESRGNTEAFF. V gene TRBV10-3 combines with J gene TRBJ1-1; D is uncertain. Germline V gene sequence: CDR1 ENHRY, CDR2 SYGVKD. Trimming removed 0 bases from V and 1 base from J, with 6 bases in between. CDR3 size: 14 residues.

V is TRBV27 and J is TRBJ1-6; D is unresolved. Trimming left V 5 bases short and J 12 bases short, with 23 bases between. The CDR3 sequence is 16 residues long. Germline V gene data show CDR1 as MNHEY and CDR2 as SMNVEV (reference sequence). This CDR3 is CASSTTRADRGGPLHF. The CDR3 region has the DNA TGTGCCAGCAGTACCACCCGGGCGGACCGAGGAGGACCCCTCCACTTT.

This clone is a singleton in its sample. V and J are TRBV30 and TRBJ2-5, with 15 nucleotides matching TRBD2. Germline assignment: CDR1 GTSNPN and CDR2 SVGIG (reference sequence). The trim removed 3 bases at V and 2 bases at J, leaving 4 bases unmatched. This CDR3 is 16 amino acids long. The CDR3 loop is CAWSPGLAGGQETQYF. In DNA form, the CDR3 reads TGTGCCTGGAGCCCGGGACTAGCGGGGGGTCAAGAGACCCAGTACTTC.

J is TRBJ1-2 and V is TRBV2; tentative D call: TRBD1 (5 bases). Germline CDR1 reads SNHLY; CDR2 reads FYNNEI. The CDR3 consists of 15 residues. V lost 4 bases and J 3 bases, leaving 15 bases between the germline ends. CDR3 coding DNA: TGTGCCAGCAGTGGCCTCGTTGGAGGGGACTATGGCTACACCTTC. Residues: CASSGLVGGDYGYTF.

This chain connects TRBV19 to TRBJ1-4; tentative D call: TRBD1 (5 bases). Trimming removed 5 bases from V and 5 bases from J, with 15 bases in between. The CDR3 loop spans 15 amino acids. Germline V gives CDR1 LNHDA, CDR2 SQIVND (reference sequence). The DNA for the CDR3 is TGTGCCAGTAGTGGGCCACAGGAAAACAATGAAAAACTGTTTTTT. Protein product: CASSGPQENNEKLFF.

This clone was counted once. The V call is TRBV2, the J call TRBJ1-4; possibly TRBD1 for D (5 bases). Germline V gene sequence: CDR1 SNHLY, CDR2 FYNNEI. The CDR3 consists of 14 residues. Trimming shortened V by 0 bases and J by 8 bases, and 10 bases separated the two germline ends. The CDR3 DNA follows: TGTGCCAGCAGTGAAGCGCTGGACACAGAAAAACTGTTTTTT. As protein: CASSEALDTEKLFF.

J is TRBJ2-1 and V is TRBV7-9; D may be TRBD2 (6 bases). Trimming removed 4 bases from V and 6 bases from J, with 10 bases in between. Germline assignment: CDR1 SEHNR and CDR2 FQNEAQ (reference sequence). The CDR3 is 13 amino acids. The CDR3 is CASSSPGVNEQFF. In DNA form, the CDR3 reads TGTGCCAGCAGCTCACCGGGGGTCAATGAGCAGTTCTTC.

This clone came up many times. The junction differs from germline at one of its ends, possibly a read error. The chain recombines TRBV7-9 with TRBJ2-1; TRBD1 agrees at 7 bases. CDR1 is SEHNR and CDR2 is FQNEAQ in the germline V gene (reference sequence). The CDR3 spans 15 residues. As DNA, the CDR3 is TGTGCCAGCACCTTATCAGACAGGGCCCGAAATGAGCAGTTCTTC. Translating gives CASTLSDRARNEQFF.

The genes are TRBV7-3 and TRBJ2-3, with 9 bases identical to TRBD2. V dropped 5 bases and J dropped 4; count of bases not matched to a gene: 7. Looked up from germline, CDR1 is SGHTA and CDR2 is FQGTGA. The CDR3 totals 15 residues. In nucleotides, the CDR3 is TGTGCCAGCAGCCCCCGGGGACTAGCAGCAGATACGCAGTATTTT. This sequence encodes CASSPRGLAADTQYF.

In its sample, this clone was seen a few times. This sequence joins TRBV2 and TRBJ1-2; 7 nucleotides agree with TRBD1. The CDR3 is 15 residues long. Germline CDR1 SNHLY, CDR2 FYNNEI. V trimming: 2 bases; J trimming: 5 bases; junction bases outside the gene matches: 8. This CDR3 reads CASSETDRALYGYTF. The CDR3 DNA is TGTGCCAGCAGTGAAACTGACAGGGCCTTGTATGGCTACACCTTC.

The chain links TRBV10-3 to TRBJ2-7, with 11 positions matching TRBD1. CDR3 length: 15 amino acids. With V trimmed by 6 bases and J by 0 bases, 4 bases remained unmatched. The germline V gene has CDR1 ENHRY and CDR2 SYGVKD. The CDR3 nucleotides are TGTGCCATCAGCGCCGGGACAGGGGGCTCCTACGAGCAGTACTTC. The encoded protein is CAISAGTGGSYEQYF.

In this sample, this clone turned up a few times. The chain couples TRBV7-2 to TRBJ1-5, with a tentative D call TRBD1 (6 bases). Per germline, CDR1 SGHTA and CDR2 FQGNSA. The germline V and J ends were trimmed by 1 base and 5 bases, with 12 bases remaining between them. There are 15 residues in the CDR3. The DNA for the CDR3 is TGTGCCAGCAGCTTAGACGACAGGACCCATCAGCCCCAGCATTTT. It codes for CASSLDDRTHQPQHF.

J is TRBJ1-3 and V is TRBV4-1, with TRBD1 matching over 7 bases. The germline V gene has CDR1 MGHRA and CDR2 YSYEKL. This CDR3 is 17 amino acids long. The ends lost 5 bases at V and 5 bases at J; junction bases unmatched: 15. CDR3 sequence (DNA): TGCGCCAGCAGCAACGCCCAAGGTCCAGGGGGAAGAAACACCATATATTTT. It translates to CASSNAQGPGGRNTIYF.

The chain uses TRBV2 and TRBJ2-1; D might be TRBD1 (5 bases). Trimming took 0 bases from V and 8 from J, leaving 17 bases between them. Germline CDR1 is SNHLY and CDR2 is FYNNEI. This CDR3 is 16 amino acids long. The CDR3 nucleotides read TGTGCCAGCAGTGAAGCTGGCGACAGATTTCGCCATGAGCAGTTCTTC. Its protein product is CASSEAGDRFRHEQFF.

This chain links TRBV2 with TRBJ1-4; 9 bases fit TRBD1. The CDR3 has 14 amino acids. The germline V gene encodes CDR1 SNHLY and CDR2 FYNNEI. The V and J ends lost 6 bases and 7 bases, in that order; junction bases with no gene match: 6. The CDR3, as DNA: TGTGCCAGCAGGGTACAGGGGGCGCGTGAAAAACTGTTTTTT. Amino acid sequence: CASRVQGAREKLFF.